This TCR beta chain stems from a study of shared clonotypes between healthy human individuals. Assay used: immunoSEQ multiplex PCR; TCRdb lists only in-frame clones, some missing. The profile covers more than 2 million clones, with under 97% appearing a single time and approximately 0.13% taken by the ten largest. The clonotype was recovered from a man younger than 35 in good health. The sample was naive CD4+ T cells sorted from blood. As for subset: CD45RA+ positively selected.

In DNA form, the CDR3 reads TGTGCCAGCAGCCGTGGGGGCGTCTACAATGAGCAGTTCTTC. Residues: CASSRGGVYNEQFF. The rearrangement joins TRBV7-3 to TRBJ2-1; maybe TRBD1 (6 bases). V lost 5 bases, J lost 3 bases, and 11 bases lay in between. This CDR3 is built from 14 residues. The germline gives CDR1 SGHTA, CDR2 FQGTGA.